Here is one TCR beta chain with its context. Other nucleotide sequences in the sample specify the same CDR3. The sample originates from a study of shared clonotypes between healthy human individuals. The CDR3 contains 14 residues. Germline loops: CDR1 MNHEY, CDR2 SMNVEV (reference sequence). V was pared by 2 bases and J by 4 bases, with 6 bases between. Only in-frame clones appear in the TCRdb table, and some are missing; sequencing was by immunoSEQ multiplex PCR. The sample consists of a few million clones, more than 90% of them appearing once. The sequencing sample was made of naive CD4+ T cells sorted from blood. This sample's subset: CD45RA+ positively selected. This TCR came from a man between 18 and 35 years old in good health. This chain links TRBV27 with TRBJ2-6, with unresolved D. As DNA, the CDR3 is TGTGCCAGCAGTTTAAGTTCCGGGGCCAACGTCCTGACTTTC. Translation: CASSLSSGANVLTF.